This T cell receptor (beta chain) originates from a study of T cell responses to AZD1222 COVID-19 vaccine (dated by TCRdb to 2020 to 2023). Regarding the study in general: A total of 230 to 250 trial participants underwent TCR sequencing, of whom roughly 210 had received two doses of AZD1222 and 26 had received two doses of the MenACWY control vaccine. Trial participants were enrolled by age into subgroups of 18-55, 56-69 and 70-plus years, and around 140, 26 and 57 TCR-sequenced participants, respectively, were included in these subgroups. General findings and caveats noted by the study authors: The vaccine-associated CD4 TCRs covered the entire spike protein, and the dominant responses fell in regions 160-218 and 743-854. The 56-69-year group was small, and its depth increase did not reach significance, likely because of low power. No day 14 peak-response samples were available, so repertoires were characterized only after the peak T cell response. Conclusions about previously exposed vaccinees were limited because only six AZD1222 recipients were SARS-CoV-2 seropositive at baseline. Participants were mostly white British and included more females than males, and it was suggested by the authors that clonal diversity may have been underestimated. Reportedly, close to half of the unique spike-specific TCRs recognized epitopes lying outside the regions that are mutated in the B.1.351 and B.1.1.7 variants. After two AZD1222 doses, spike-specific TCR breadth and depth were significantly higher than at day 0 and than in MenACWY recipients.

The sample's time point, from its label and the paper: baseline before first vaccination. The treatment or condition label, read with the paper, signifies: meningococcal conjugate vaccine given as trial control. Samples from vaccinated people were obtained from the UK trials COV001 and COV002, which included a single-blind randomized controlled phase 2/3 trial of AZD1222 (ChAdOx1 nCoV-19) in healthy adults. Trial participant PBMC samples were collected at day 0 and day 28 after the second dose for TCRbeta chain sequencing. Trimming removed 2 bases from V and 2 bases from J, leaving 14 bases between the germline ends. The germline V gene specifies SGHRS as CDR1 and YFSETQ as CDR2. Inclusive of the bounding cysteine and phenylalanine, the CDR3 is 16 residues long. Only CDR3 DNA remains: 48 bases, in frame from the first base. The CDR3 regions of human TCRbeta chains were subjected to immunosequencing. Concerning the study's data processing: Repertoire TCRs were matched against a reference library of SARS-CoV-2-specific TCRs generated with the MIRA antigen-specificity platform. Breadth was defined as the fraction of unique TCRs that were SARS-CoV-2-associated. Depth was defined as the fraction of total T cells that were SARS-CoV-2-associated. Using the MIRA data, every spike-specific TCR was mapped to the spike region that the TCR reacted to and assigned to either a CD4 or a CD8 class. Log10-transformed breadth and depth values were compared by one-way ANOVA with Sidak's multiple comparisons tests. TCRdb limited this immuneACCESS table to in-frame rearrangements with V and J called. A share of clones is missing; checked studies link under half to unresolved V genes, and the rest is unexplained. D and trimming come from the DNA, and the V and J calls and clone size come from that table. Recorded for this sample are about 150,000 clones; about nine tenths of them occurred a single time. About 5.1% of the sample is in the top ten clones.

Worth noting for this clone: It has no known antigen specificity. No quality values exist for individual bases; no much larger clone is one base distant.

The sample was peripheral blood, taken on day 0 of MenACWY control vaccination. The chain uses TRBV5-1 and TRBJ1-3, with the D gene too uncertain to name. The receptor was isolated from an adult in good health. The DNA is TGCGCCAGCAGCTTTTGGGAAGTCCGGGCTGGAAACACCATATATTTT. This gives the protein CASSFWEVRAGNTIYF.